This entry describes one TCR beta chain. This specimen comes from a study of blood T cell repertoires in COVID-19. Study as a whole: Whether acute or convalescent, the COVID-19 samples came from the United States, Italy and Spain. T cells, B-cell-depleted T cells, or PBMCs provided the cDNA or gDNA that served as material.

Original analysis: How many nucleated cells were present was estimated from reference gene primer amplification. Assay used: immunoSEQ multiplex PCR; TCRdb lists only in-frame clones, some missing. D and trimming come from the DNA, and the V and J calls and clone size come from that table. Here the sample spans some 160,000 clones, over 80% being singletons. Enrollment of patients from Seattle took place during active infection, with longitudinal follow-up. Germline lookup yields CDR1 MGHRA and CDR2 YSYEKL. The CDR3 consists of 16 residues. Between the trimmed V and J ends, which lost 4 bases and 0 bases, there was a span of 14 bases.

Sequenced sample: peripheral blood. The sequence was obtained from a woman of 80 years or more with COVID-19, enrolled during active disease. The V call is TRBV4-1, the J call TRBJ2-3; tentatively, D is TRBD1 (5 bases). CDR3 DNA sequence: TGCGCCAGCAGCCCCCCGCAGGGCCCGAGCACAGATACGCAGTATTTT. Its translation: CASSPPQGPSTDTQYF.